This T cell receptor (beta chain) comes out of a study of T-cell reconstitution after alpha-beta-depleted transplantation in children. General observations from the study: The authors attributed T-cell counts and diversity one year after transplant mostly to newly produced T cells.

Using unique molecular identifiers, the investigators prepared the TCRbeta library. TCRdb called the PCR reads again in MiXCR, with one record for every CDR3 protein. The sample has just over 950,000 distinct CDR3 sequences, under 30% seen once. CDR3 length: 16 residues. Germline-derived CDR1 and CDR2 are SGHAT and FQNNGV. V was clipped by 5 bases and J by 0 bases, with 14 bases between them. This clonotype was detected a few times. The target antigen is unknown. The rearrangement joins TRBV11-2 to TRBJ1-5; no clear D. The sequences come from PBMCs, mostly from graft donor cells, collected 360 days after TCRalphabeta/CD19-depleted stem cell transplant. The origin of this receptor is a boy under three years old who had a stem cell transplant for SCID, so the T cells may come from the graft donor. CDR3: CASSLQSVYSNQPQHF. In DNA form, the CDR3 reads TGTGCCAGCAGCCTACAGTCGGTTTATAGCAATCAGCCCCAGCATTTT.